What follows are 21 T cell receptor beta chains derived from one specimen sequenced in a study of radiotherapy plus CTLA-4 blockade in lung cancer. Profiling relied on immunoSEQ multiplex PCR, and the TCRdb table lists in-frame clones only, not all of them. Here the sample spans approximately 40,000 clones, 80% to 90% being singletons. The material sequenced was peripheral blood, taken from a patient treated with radiotherapy plus ipilimumab. The receptors derive from a human donor with non-small cell lung cancer whose response to radiotherapy plus ipilimumab could not be evaluated.

V is TRBV7-8 and J is TRBJ2-7; 7 bases are a match to TRBD1. With V trimmed by 5 bases and J by 0 bases, 4 bases remained unmatched. The CDR3 covers 14 residues. Germline CDR1 and CDR2: SGHVS and FQNEAQ. The CDR3 coding sequence is TGTGCCAGCAGCCGAGCAGGGGGCTCCTACGAGCAGTACTTC. Residues: CASSRAGGSYEQYF.

The chain combines TRBV19 with TRBJ1-5; D might be TRBD1 (5 bases). The germline CDR1 and CDR2 sequences are LNHDA and SQIVND (reference sequence). The CDR3 runs to 15 residues. V was pared by 3 bases and J by 3 bases, with 12 bases between. The CDR3 sequence: CASSIWGYNNQPQHF. As DNA, the CDR3 is TGTGCCAGTAGTATCTGGGGCTACAACAATCAGCCCCAGCATTTT.

This clone has a single count. The chain uses TRBV5-5 and TRBJ2-3; D possibly corresponds to TRBD1 (5 bases). The CDR3 totals 11 residues. Trimming cost V 4 bases and J 8 bases, with 8 bases left between them. Germline CDR1 and CDR2: SGHKS and YYEKEE (reference sequence). The CDR3 sequence is CASSGASTQYF. In DNA, the CDR3 is TGTGCCAGCAGCGGGGCCAGTACGCAGTATTTT.

The V gene is TRBV6-5, the J gene TRBJ1-6; tentative D call: TRBD1 (6 bases). The ends were cut back, 5 bases at V and 9 bases at J, with 14 bases in the middle. Germline CDR1 MNHEY, CDR2 SVGAGI. This CDR3 spans 14 amino acids. In nucleotides, the CDR3 is TGTGCCAGCAGTGAAGGGCAGGGGACTTCACCCCTCCACTTT. Amino acid sequence: CASSEGQGTSPLHF.

The rearrangement uses TRBV4-1 and TRBJ2-3, with a weak D call TRBD2 (6 bases). With 5 bases removed from V and 0 bases from J, the gap between germline ends came to 12 bases. Germline lookup yields CDR1 MGHRA and CDR2 YSYEKL. The CDR3 length is 15 residues. CDR3 loop: CASSTHGTSTDTQYF. CDR3 nucleotide sequence: TGCGCCAGCAGCACCCACGGGACTAGCACAGATACGCAGTATTTT.

This clone occurred a few times. This chain joins TRBV5-6 and TRBJ1-3; D ambiguous. CDR3 length equals 14 residues. Per germline, CDR1 SGHDT and CDR2 YYEEEE. The V end lost 2 bases, the J end lost 2 bases, and 8 bases lay between the germline ends. DNA for the CDR3: TGTGCCAGCAGCTTACGGACTGCTGGAAACACCATATATTTT. Amino acid sequence: CASSLRTAGNTIYF.

CDR3 in amino acids: CASSEMLQGNYEQYF. The DNA for the CDR3 is TGCGCCAGCAGTGAAATGCTGCAGGGTAACTACGAGCAGTACTTC. The gene calls are TRBV10-1 and TRBJ2-7, with D maybe TRBD1 (5 bases). This CDR3 has 15 residues. The ends were cut back, 3 bases at V and 3 bases at J, with 15 bases in the middle. The germline V gene encodes CDR1 WNHNN and CDR2 SYGVQD (reference sequence).

The rearrangement joins TRBV7-9 to TRBJ2-5; D is unclear. The J call is in doubt because the DNA end fits TRBJ2-7 better. Looked up from germline, CDR1 is SEHNR and CDR2 is FQNEAQ (reference sequence). The CDR3 contains 12 residues. The CDR3 loop is CASSLGAYEQYF. The CDR3 bases are TGTGCCAGCAGCTTAGGTGCCTACGAGCAGTACTTC.

The CDR3, as DNA: TGTGCCAGCAGTGGCGTTGGTAATGGCGGGGAGCTGTTTTTT. Translated, it gives CASSGVGNGGELFF. This rearrangement joins TRBV25-1 to TRBJ2-2; D uncertain. CDR3 length equals 14 residues. CDR1 and CDR2 (germline): MGHDK, SYGVNS. The V and J ends lost 4 bases and 7 bases respectively, with 13 bases between them.

The rearrangement uses TRBV4-2 and TRBJ2-7; 12 bases agree with TRBD2. J was trimmed by 4 bases and V by 0 bases; bases with no gene match: 7. The CDR3 is made up of 17 amino acids. CDR1 LGHNA and CDR2 YNFKEQ come from the germline V gene. CDR3 in DNA: TGTGCCAGCAGCCAAGATCTGGCTAGCGGGGGGGTTTACGAGCAGTACTTC. As protein: CASSQDLASGGVYEQYF.

V gene TRBV27 combines with J gene TRBJ2-7, with 11 positions matching TRBD1. The CDR3 totals 14 residues. Losses at the gene ends were 5 bases for V and 5 bases for J; bases not matched to a gene: 5. The germline V gene encodes CDR1 MNHEY and CDR2 SMNVEV (reference sequence). CDR3 DNA: TGTGCCAGCAGTCGGGGGACAGGGGGGGACGAGCAGTACTTC. This encodes CASSRGTGGDEQYF.

The genes are TRBV4-2 and TRBJ1-1; possible D gene TRBD1, 6 bases. The length of the CDR3 is 14 residues. Germline CDR1 reads LGHNA; CDR2 reads YNFKEQ. V was trimmed by 2 bases and J by 5 bases, leaving 12 bases between them. The CDR3 bases are TGTGCCAGCAGCCAACAGACAAGGGGGACTGAAGCTTTCTTT. It yields the protein CASSQQTRGTEAFF.

This clone was recorded a few times. The chain recombines TRBV7-8 with TRBJ2-3, with 9 bases aligning to TRBD2. This CDR3 has 18 amino acids. V shed 5 bases and J 0 bases; nucleotides not matched to a gene: 12. From germline, CDR1 is SGHVS and CDR2 FQNEAQ. The chain's CDR3 is CASSKGPAGGGSTDTQYF. In nucleotides, the CDR3 is TGTGCCAGCAGCAAGGGCCCAGCGGGAGGCGGGAGCACAGATACGCAGTATTTT. The variable domain in full, with the rest retrieved from reference TRBV7-8 and TRBJ2-3, is GAGVSQSPRYKVAKRGQDVALRCDPISGHVSLFWYQQALGQGPEFLTYFQNEAQLDKSGLPSDRFFAERPEGSVSTLKIQRTQQEDSAVYLCASSKGPAGGGSTDTQYFGPGTRLTVL.

This rearrangement joins TRBV5-1 to TRBJ2-5; tentative D call: TRBD2 (7 bases). V was clipped by 1 base and J by 5 bases, with 15 bases between them. The CDR3 runs to 15 residues. Germline CDR1 is SGHRS and CDR2 is YFSETQ. CDR3 amino acids: CASSLSGEGRETQYF. CDR3 DNA sequence: TGCGCCAGCAGCTTGTCAGGGGAGGGTAGGGAGACCCAGTACTTC.

This clone showed up just a few times. The chain is built from TRBV7-9 and TRBJ2-2; 7 positions match TRBD2. After removal of 3 bases from V and 4 bases from J, the junction contained 8 bases not matched to a gene. The length of the CDR3 is 16 residues. Germline values: CDR1 SEHNR, CDR2 FQNEAQ (reference sequence). This CDR3 is CASSFTGGVGTGELFF. The CDR3, as DNA: TGTGCCAGCAGCTTTACGGGGGGAGTGGGCACCGGGGAGCTGTTTTTT.

V and J are TRBV5-8 and TRBJ2-2; possibly TRBD2 for D (6 bases). Trimming left V 3 bases short and J 5 bases short, with 20 bases between. Germline V gene data show CDR1 as SGHTS and CDR2 as YDEGEE. The CDR3 is 17 residues long. DNA of the CDR3: TGTGCCAGCAGCTCGGAGGGGCGGACTCCAACGACCGGGGAGCTGTTTTTT. The encoded protein is CASSSEGRTPTTGELFF.

V is TRBV28 and J is TRBJ2-7, with D maybe TRBD1 (5 bases). CDR3 length equals 12 residues. Germline V lookup: CDR1 MDHEN, CDR2 SYDVKM. Trimming left V 3 bases short and J 6 bases short, with 9 bases between. The CDR3 nucleotides are TGTGCCAGCAGTTTGGCAGGGTCCGAGCAGTACTTC. Protein product: CASSLAGSEQYF.

The V and J genes are TRBV28 and TRBJ2-7, with TRBD1 matching over 11 bases. Germline CDR1 MDHEN, CDR2 SYDVKM. The CDR3 is made up of 14 amino acids. With 6 bases clipped from V and 5 bases from J, the junction kept 6 bases outside the gene matches. DNA of the CDR3: TGTGCCAGCAGCATCGGGACAGGGGGGAACGAGCAGTACTTC. It translates to CASSIGTGGNEQYF.

V gene TRBV5-4 combines with J gene TRBJ2-2, with TRBD2 matching over 10 bases. V was pared by 5 bases and J by 8 bases, with 6 bases of the junction left unmatched. Germline loops: CDR1 SGHNT, CDR2 YYREEE (reference sequence). The CDR3 is made up of 14 amino acids. Here the CDR3 DNA reads TGTGCCAGCAGGCCCGGGACTAGCGCGGGGGAGCTGTTTTTT. Translated, it gives CASRPGTSAGELFF.

This chain uses TRBV2 with TRBJ2-5; D possibly corresponds to TRBD2 (5 bases). The CDR3 totals 16 residues. Trimming left V 6 bases short and J 2 bases short, with 19 bases between. Germline lookup yields CDR1 SNHLY and CDR2 FYNNEI. The CDR3 sequence: CASRALGAAQQETQYF. CDR3 sequence (DNA): TGTGCCAGCAGGGCCCTCGGAGCGGCCCAACAAGAGACCCAGTACTTC.

This clone was detected a few times. The chain couples TRBV7-2 to TRBJ1-4; 8 nucleotides line up with TRBD1. Per the germline V gene, CDR1 is SGHTA and CDR2 is FQGNSA. V gave up 2 bases and J gave up 8 bases; unmatched junction bases: 4. The CDR3 contains 14 residues. In DNA, the CDR3 is TGTGCCAGCAGCTTAAACAGGGGGAAGGAAAAACTGTTTTTT. This encodes CASSLNRGKEKLFF.